This is a list of T cell receptor beta chains from one sample in a study of cytomegalovirus exposure and HLA in healthy donors. Sequencing was performed with immunoSEQ multiplex PCR; in TCRdb, only in-frame clones are kept and a portion is missing. The table shows approximately 210,000 clones, with roughly three quarters occurring only once. Sequencing was carried out using PBMCs. These receptor sequences come from a male donor in good health and CMV-seropositive. Both conserved end residues are part of each CDR3.

v_call: TRBV5-1
j_call: TRBJ2-1
cdr3_aa: CASSLVVAGGHNNEQFF

v_call: TRBV11-2
j_call: TRBJ2-1
cdr3_aa: CASSLGVLSRGNEQFF

v_call: TRBV10-2
j_call: TRBJ2-7
cdr3_aa: CASSSKGQGYEQYF

v_call: TRBV19
j_call: TRBJ2-7
cdr3_aa: CASSMEGQVVAYEQYF

v_call: TRBV7-5
j_call: TRBJ1-3
cdr3_aa: CVRSFQQLSGNTIYF

v_call: TRBV28
j_call: TRBJ1-1
cdr3_aa: CASRKQGNTEAFF

v_call: TRBV28
j_call: TRBJ2-3
cdr3_aa: CASSRGSDTQYF

v_call: TRBV7-2
j_call: TRBJ1-1
cdr3_aa: CASSSTGGDTEAFF

v_call: TRBV29-1
j_call: TRBJ2-1
cdr3_aa: CSATGGEVVGEQFF

v_call: TRBV14
j_call: TRBJ2-1
cdr3_aa: CASSKRGTSYNEQFF

v_call: TRBV9
j_call: TRBJ1-3
cdr3_aa: CASRGSGNTIYF

v_call: TRBV28
j_call: TRBJ2-7
cdr3_aa: CAITSPGTSQYEQYF

v_call: TRBV29-1
j_call: TRBJ2-3
cdr3_aa: CSVGASGMWRTDTQYF

v_call: TRBV6-4
j_call: TRBJ1-1
cdr3_aa: CASSDNDRPTEAFF

v_call: TRBV5-6
j_call: TRBJ1-4
cdr3_aa: CASSDLQGSEEKLFF

v_call: TRBV5-1
j_call: TRBJ1-1
cdr3_aa: CASSFRQGGEAFF

v_call: TRBV21-1
j_call: TRBJ2-3
cdr3_aa: CASSARYRALSTDTQYF

v_call: TRBV9
j_call: TRBJ2-3
cdr3_aa: CASSVGPSRTDTQYF

v_call: TRBV5-1
j_call: TRBJ1-1
cdr3_aa: CASSRGQGAVTEAFF

v_call: TRBV7-2
j_call: TRBJ2-1
cdr3_aa: CASSSRSTEIHPVEQFF

v_call: TRBV7-7
j_call: TRBJ2-3
cdr3_aa: CASSLGATDTQYF

v_call: TRBV5-6
j_call: TRBJ1-1
cdr3_aa: CASSLVGYEAFF

v_call: TRBV28
j_call: TRBJ2-7
cdr3_aa: CASSSQRAYEQYF

v_call: TRBV6-5
j_call: TRBJ1-4
cdr3_aa: CASNTGATNEKLFF

v_call: TRBV9
j_call: TRBJ1-2
cdr3_aa: CASSPRRGTVYGYTF